This T cell receptor beta chain was profiled in a study of CD8+ T cells in alopecia areata. Broader study findings: Normal-skin resident alphabeta T cells also appear among scalp sample sequences. For lesional scalp, especially alopecia totalis/universalis, clonality was higher than in normal scalp.

On this clone itself: Antigen unknown. Sequence at one end of the junction differs from germline and may be a read error.

RNA was isolated and reverse transcribed to cDNA, the sequencing template. Profiling relied on immunoSEQ multiplex PCR, and the TCRdb table lists in-frame clones only, not all of them. The sample includes 25,000 to 35,000 clones, less than 65% seen only once; the top ten take about a sixth. Obtained from alopecia areata patients were lesional scalp punch biopsies along with peripheral blood. Sorting separated CD4+ and CD8+ T cells out of PBMCs. Per the germline V gene, CDR1 is LGHNA and CDR2 is YNFKEQ. This CDR3 is built from 12 residues. The receptor was derived from a human donor with alopecia areata. Sequencing was carried out using NKG2D-high CD8+ T cells sorted from blood. The chain has TRBV4-2 and TRBJ2-2; no clear D gene. CDR3 nucleotide sequence: TGTGCCAGCAGTGCGAACTCCGGGGAGCTGTTTTTT. Amino acid sequence: CASSANSGELFF.